The 26 T cell receptor beta chains below all came from one sample that was sequenced in a study of blood T cell repertoires in COVID-19. Sequenced by immunoSEQ multiplex PCR; TCRdb stores in-frame clones only, minus some. The data show about 200,000 clones, about 89% seen once. The sequencing input was PBMCs or T cells enriched from blood (not recorded which). These receptors were collected from a woman between 18 and 29 years old who had recovered from COVID-19.

The gene calls are TRBV19 and TRBJ2-7; possible D gene TRBD1, 5 bases. Looked up from germline, CDR1 is LNHDA and CDR2 is SQIVND (reference sequence). The CDR3 contains 14 residues. V was shortened by 3 bases and J by 10 bases, with 19 bases between the two germline ends. CDR3 region: CASSIRQTLFKQYF. The CDR3, as DNA: TGTGCCAGTAGTATTAGACAGACTCTTTTTAAACAGTACTTC.

V and J are TRBV4-1 and TRBJ2-4; D unresolved. The CDR3 is 16 amino acids. Trimming took 1 base from V and 0 from J, leaving 10 bases between them. Germline V gene lookup returns CDR1 MGHRA and CDR2 YSYEKL. The DNA of the CDR3 is TGCGCCAGCAGCCAAGTTGAGACTCAAGCCAAAAACATTCAGTACTTC. Amino acid sequence: CASSQVETQAKNIQYF.

This chain connects TRBV7-9 to TRBJ1-2; possibly TRBD1 for D (5 bases). CDR1 SEHNR and CDR2 FQNEAQ come from the germline V gene (reference sequence). Trimming removed 4 bases at V and 4 bases at J, with 16 bases between. The CDR3 contains 15 residues. Here the CDR3 reads CASSSWEGQGYGYTF. CDR3 sequence (DNA): TGTGCCAGCAGCTCCTGGGAGGGGCAGGGCTATGGCTACACCTTC.

In DNA form, the CDR3 reads TGTGCCAGCAGTGAGGGCGGGGCCAGATTCTATGGCTACACCTTC. As protein: CASSEGGARFYGYTF. The chain combines TRBV6-1 with TRBJ1-2; tentative D call: TRBD1 (5 bases). The V and J ends lost 3 bases and 4 bases respectively, with 15 bases between them. CDR1 is MNHNS and CDR2 is SASEGT in the germline V gene. The CDR3 contains 15 residues.

Written as DNA, the CDR3 is TGTGCCAGCAGCCAAGGACAGCTTGATGGTAACTATGGCTACACCTTC. Translation gives CASSQGQLDGNYGYTF. V usage is TRBV9 and J usage is TRBJ1-2; perhaps TRBD1 as D (6 bases). Germline-derived CDR1 and CDR2 are SGDLS and YYNGEE. CDR3 length: 16 residues. Trimming removed 4 bases at V and 1 base at J, with 17 bases between.

The rearrangement links TRBV5-4 to TRBJ1-6; 7 nucleotides match TRBD1. Germline V CDR1 and CDR2: SGHNT, YYREEE (reference sequence). The CDR3 is made up of 17 amino acids. V lost 4 bases and J lost 0; bases outside the gene matches: 7. The CDR3 reads CASSKKQGSSYNSPLHF. As DNA, the CDR3 is TGTGCCAGCAGCAAAAAACAGGGGAGCTCCTATAATTCACCCCTCCACTTT.

The chain couples TRBV7-9 to TRBJ2-2; possible D gene TRBD1, 6 bases. Trimming removed 4 bases from V and 5 bases from J, with 8 bases in between. The CDR3 loop spans 13 amino acids. Germline assignment: CDR1 SEHNR and CDR2 FQNEAQ (reference sequence). The CDR3 protein is CASSSTGTGELFF. Here the CDR3 DNA reads TGTGCCAGCAGCTCAACAGGGACCGGGGAGCTGTTTTTT.

The rearrangement links TRBV5-1 to TRBJ1-6, with a weak D call TRBD1 (5 bases). Germline-derived CDR1 and CDR2 are SGHRS and YFSETQ. The V gene lost 1 base and the J gene lost 8 bases, with 13 bases spanning the gap. This CDR3 is built from 15 residues. The CDR3 loop reads CASSLSATGDSPLHF. The CDR3 region has the DNA TGCGCCAGCAGCTTGTCTGCCACGGGGGATTCACCCCTCCACTTT.

The chain joins TRBV4-1 to TRBJ2-3, with TRBD2 as a possible D gene (6 bases). From germline, CDR1 is MGHRA and CDR2 YSYEKL. The CDR3 is made up of 17 amino acids. V lost 0 bases and J lost 1, with 14 bases in between. The chain's CDR3 is CASSQEGRRGRTDTQYF. The CDR3 nucleotides are TGCGCCAGCAGCCAAGAGGGACGGCGGGGCCGCACAGATACGCAGTATTTT.

V is TRBV5-1 and J is TRBJ2-7; 7 positions match TRBD1. The CDR3 runs 15 residues. The junction had 11 bases not matched to a gene; V was cut back by 5 bases and J by 3 bases. Germline CDR1 is SGHRS and CDR2 is YFSETQ. The CDR3 protein is CASSYDRATLYEQYF. The CDR3 bases are TGCGCCAGCAGTTACGACAGGGCGACCCTCTACGAGCAGTACTTC. The full variable domain, with the rest looked up from reference TRBV5-1 and TRBJ2-7, is KAGVTQTPRYLIKTRGQQVTLSCSPISGHRSVSWYQQTPGQGLQFLFEYFSETQRNKGNFPGRFSGRQFSNSRSEMNVSTLELGDSALYLCASSYDRATLYEQYFGPGTRLTVT.

This clone turned up a few times. The chain recombines TRBV6-4 with TRBJ2-1; 10 bases align to TRBD2. After removal of 6 bases from V and 7 bases from J, the junction contained 6 bases not matched to a gene. Germline V gives CDR1 MRHNA, CDR2 SNTAGT. This CDR3 region has 14 residues. The CDR3 here is CASSQGLAINEQFF. The CDR3 coding sequence is TGTGCCAGCAGCCAGGGACTAGCGATAAATGAGCAGTTCTTC.

This chain joins TRBV28 and TRBJ1-6; perhaps TRBD1 as D (5 bases). The V and J ends lost 5 bases and 10 bases respectively, with 9 bases between them. Germline V gene sequence: CDR1 MDHEN, CDR2 SYDVKM. The CDR3 covers 12 residues. The CDR3 is CASSRRESPLHF. In nucleotides, the CDR3 is TGTGCCAGCAGTCGCAGGGAATCACCCCTCCACTTT.

The chain carries TRBV4-1 and TRBJ2-3, with D hard to call. CDR1 and CDR2 (germline): MGHRA, YSYEKL. The ends were cut back, 1 base at V and 0 bases at J, with 8 bases in the middle. This CDR3 is built from 15 residues. The CDR3 nucleotides read TGCGCCAGCAGCCAAGTTTTTTCTAGCACAGATACGCAGTATTTT. This codes for CASSQVFSSTDTQYF.

The chain couples TRBV9 to TRBJ2-2, with 7 bases aligning to TRBD2. Trimming cost V 6 bases and J 1 base; bases outside gene matches: 6. Germline lookup yields CDR1 SGDLS and CDR2 YYNGEE. The CDR3 has 15 residues. Written as DNA, the CDR3 is TGTGCCAGCAAATCTGGCGGGGGGAACACCGGGGAGCTGTTTTTT. It codes for CASKSGGGNTGELFF.

The chain employs TRBV5-1 and TRBJ1-1; tentative D call: TRBD1 (6 bases). V lost 5 bases and J 5 bases, leaving 10 bases between the germline ends. Germline V lookup: CDR1 SGHRS, CDR2 YFSETQ. The CDR3 is 12 residues long. The CDR3 sequence is CASRIGTTEAFF. CDR3 bases: TGCGCCAGCAGAATCGGGACAACTGAAGCTTTCTTT.

The chain uses TRBV5-5 and TRBJ1-6; 8 positions agree with TRBD1. V was pared by 4 bases and J by 10 bases, with 7 bases of the junction left unmatched. Germline V gene data show CDR1 as SGHKS and CDR2 as YYEKEE (reference sequence). CDR3 length: 14 residues. The CDR3 sequence is CASSTDRGLSPLHF. Written as DNA, the CDR3 is TGTGCCAGCAGCACCGACAGGGGTTTGTCACCCCTCCACTTT.

This chain links TRBV4-1 with TRBJ2-3; D is possibly TRBD2 (6 bases). The CDR3 spans 16 residues. In germline, CDR1 is MGHRA, CDR2 YSYEKL. The V gene lost 0 bases and the J gene lost 1 base, with 11 bases spanning the gap. This CDR3 is CASSQEWRDGTDTQYF. DNA for the CDR3: TGCGCCAGCAGCCAAGAATGGCGGGACGGCACAGATACGCAGTATTTT.

CDR3 coding DNA: TGCGCCAGCAGCCAACTGGGACAGAGAAGGGCTATAAACACTGAAGCTTTCTTT. It specifies CASSQLGQRRAINTEAFF. The genes are TRBV4-1 and TRBJ1-1; 7 bases map to TRBD1. The CDR3 is made up of 18 amino acids. Germline CDR1 is MGHRA and CDR2 is YSYEKL. The V gene end was trimmed by 2 bases and the J gene end by 2 bases; junction bases not matched to a gene: 14.

The gene calls are TRBV5-1 and TRBJ1-2, with TRBD1 matching 7 bases. CDR1 is SGHRS, CDR2 YFSETQ, per germline. The CDR3 has 16 amino acids. Germline trimming cut 4 bases from V and 0 bases from J; bases unmatched to any gene: 9. This CDR3 reads CASSDGTAGANYGYTF. Here the CDR3 DNA reads TGCGCCAGCAGCGACGGGACAGCGGGAGCTAACTATGGCTACACCTTC.

V usage is TRBV7-9 and J usage is TRBJ2-7; D gene uncertain. The CDR3 spans 11 residues. The V gene lost 7 bases and the J gene lost 6 bases, with 10 bases spanning the gap. Germline-derived CDR1 and CDR2 are SEHNR and FQNEAQ (reference sequence). This CDR3 is CASKEQAEQYF. The CDR3 coding sequence is TGTGCCAGCAAAGAGCAGGCCGAGCAGTACTTC.

The chain joins TRBV5-1 to TRBJ2-7, with D maybe TRBD2 (6 bases). V lost 0 bases to trimming and J lost 3 bases, with 10 bases between them. The CDR3 loop spans 14 amino acids. Per the germline V gene, CDR1 is SGHRS and CDR2 is YFSETQ. The CDR3 coding sequence is TGCGCCAGCAGCTTGGGCGGGGTGAACTACGAGCAGTACTTC. This gives the protein CASSLGGVNYEQYF.

This chain connects TRBV5-1 to TRBJ2-3; 11 positions agree with TRBD2. V lost 0 bases, J lost 4 bases, and 13 bases stayed unmatched. Germline V gene sequence: CDR1 SGHRS, CDR2 YFSETQ. The CDR3 extends over 19 amino acids. The CDR3 is CASSLVGLAGGKRADTQYF. In DNA, the CDR3 is TGCGCCAGCAGCTTGGTAGGTCTAGCGGGGGGAAAGCGAGCAGATACGCAGTATTTT.

This chain joins TRBV6-5 and TRBJ2-2; D remains ambiguous. The CDR3 has 14 amino acids. Trimming shortened V by 6 bases and J by 2 bases, and 10 bases separated the two germline ends. Germline assignment: CDR1 MNHEY and CDR2 SVGAGI. The CDR3 coding sequence is TGTGCCAGCAGACCACCACACAACACCGGGGAGCTGTTTTTT. As protein: CASRPPHNTGELFF.

The chain combines TRBV19 with TRBJ1-2; 7 positions agree with TRBD1. V lost 7 bases and J lost 0; bases outside the gene matches: 5. The CDR3 has 14 residues. CDR1 and CDR2 from the germline V gene are LNHDA and SQIVND (reference sequence). The CDR3 spells CASTPGQANYGYTF. The DNA of the CDR3 is TGTGCCAGTACCCCCGGACAGGCTAACTATGGCTACACCTTC.

The chain employs TRBV5-1 and TRBJ2-2; a weak D match, TRBD2 (6 bases). From germline, CDR1 is SGHRS and CDR2 YFSETQ. V shed 5 bases and J shed 5 bases, with 10 bases lying between them. CDR3 size: 13 residues. The CDR3 protein is CASRTSRTGELFF. In DNA, the CDR3 is TGCGCCAGCAGGACTAGTCGTACCGGGGAGCTGTTTTTT.

V and J are TRBV19 and TRBJ1-1; D perhaps matches TRBD1 (5 bases). CDR3 length: 15 amino acids. Trimming removed 4 bases from V and 1 base from J, with 13 bases in between. CDR1 is LNHDA and CDR2 is SQIVND in the germline V gene (reference sequence). The CDR3 sequence is CASSRMRGRNTEAFF. The CDR3, as DNA: TGTGCCAGTAGTAGGATGCGGGGCCGGAACACTGAAGCTTTCTTT.